The clone carrying this T cell receptor (beta chain) came up many times. What it recognizes is unknown. The CDR3 totals 17 residues. Germline loops: CDR1 SEHNR, CDR2 FQNEAQ (reference sequence). V gave up 5 bases and J gave up 2 bases; unmatched junction bases: 13. The sample comes from a study of T cell repertoires in cytomegalovirus infection. Study at large: Public TCR beta signatures provided an indication of both CMV infection and a matching HLA type. Notes on the study in general: Using cumulative public TCR beta family frequency, the authors identified those who carried CMV together with the relevant HLA. Within the response measured ex vivo, HLA-C-restricted CMV-specific TCR beta clonotypes were dominant.

TCRdb reprocessed the reads with MiXCR, giving one entry per CDR3 protein. Of 400,000 to 550,000 distinct CDR3 sequences listed, around 11% are singletons. The sample consisted of PBMCs. The chain uses TRBV7-9 and TRBJ2-3; 7 bases line up with TRBD2. The sequence was collected from a human donor in good health (CMV status not recorded). Some clones in this sample may be carry-over from other donors' samples. CDR3 sequence (DNA): TGTGCCAGCAGCACCACCCTAGCGGCAGACCCCACAGATACGCAGTATTTT. This codes for CASSTTLAADPTDTQYF.